The 13 T cell receptor beta chains below were found in one sample sequenced in a study of T cells after yellow fever vaccination (dated by TCRdb to between 2018 and 2020). The treatment or condition label for this specimen denotes: live attenuated yellow fever vaccine strain. The protocol used for the library was 5' RACE. Data came from an Illumina HiSeq 2500. The raw public data were reprocessed by TCRdb itself: fastp quality trimming at Q25, MiXCR clonotype calling, in-frame beta chains only. Merged by CDR3 protein, the rows form single entries marked with the most common genes and DNA. This sample holds 110,000 or so distinct CDR3 sequences; roughly 7.9% were observed only once. The leading ten clones occupy around 2.6% of the sample. This material consisted of CD4+ T cells sorted from PBMCs, taken more than 35 days after the first yellow fever vaccination. These receptors all stem from a man aged 18-30 years who received the YFV17D yellow fever vaccine.

This clonotype was counted ten times or more. This chain connects TRBV5-1 to TRBJ2-5, with 9 nucleotides matching TRBD1. The germline V gene encodes CDR1 SGHRS and CDR2 YFSETQ. The V gene end was trimmed by 4 bases and the J gene end by 5 bases; junction bases not matched to a gene: 12. The CDR3 runs 16 residues. The CDR3 sequence is CASSLGQGRMDETQYF. The DNA for the CDR3 is TGCGCCAGCAGCCTCGGACAGGGGAGGATGGATGAGACCCAGTACTTC.

This clonotype has just a few counts. The J gene is TRBJ2-7, the V gene TRBV18, with D maybe TRBD1 (5 bases). Between the trimmed V and J ends, which lost 6 bases and 4 bases, there was a span of 13 bases. The CDR3 runs 13 residues. Germline CDR1 and CDR2: KGHSH and LQKENI. CDR3: CASSPNQGYEQYV. CDR3 in DNA: TGTGCCAGCTCCCCTAATCAGGGATACGAGCAGTACGTC.

This clonotype has at least ten counts. V is TRBV7-9 and J is TRBJ1-3; D might be TRBD1 (6 bases). There are 14 residues in the CDR3. CDR1 SEHNR and CDR2 FQNEAQ come from the germline V gene (reference sequence). Between the trimmed V and J ends, which lost 5 bases and 3 bases, there was a span of 11 bases. The CDR3 reads CASSPQGGGNTIYF. CDR3 in DNA: TGTGCCAGCAGCCCACAGGGAGGTGGAAACACCATATATTTT.

This clonotype has a count of ten or more. V gene TRBV27 combines with J gene TRBJ2-1, with D hard to call. Trimming cost V 8 bases and J 9 bases, with 11 bases left between them. The germline V gene encodes CDR1 MNHEY and CDR2 SMNVEV (reference sequence). The CDR3 sequence is 11 residues long. In DNA, the CDR3 is TGTGCCAGCCCCGAGGACCCTGAGCAGTTCTTC. Translating it yields CASPEDPEQFF.

The sample holds many counts of this clonotype. The chain has TRBV7-9 and TRBJ1-2, with 9 bases matching TRBD1. The CDR3 length is 20 residues. V lost 6 bases, J lost 1 base, and 21 bases stayed unmatched. The germline V gene has CDR1 SEHNR and CDR2 FQNEAQ (reference sequence). The CDR3 nucleotides read TGTGCCAGCAGTTCAAACAGGGGGCTGACGCGACATAATAATAACTATGGCTACACCTTC. The encoded protein is CASSSNRGLTRHNNNYGYTF.

This rearrangement joins TRBV10-3 to TRBJ1-2; 7 bases are a match to TRBD1. Per the germline V gene, CDR1 is ENHRY and CDR2 is SYGVKD. V lost 3 bases, J lost 8 bases, and 9 bases stayed unmatched. This CDR3 has 14 amino acids. The CDR3 sequence: CAISEFDRESGYTF. The CDR3 DNA follows: TGTGCCATCAGTGAATTCGACAGGGAGAGCGGCTACACCTTC.

This clonotype has at least ten counts. The chain is built from TRBV2 and TRBJ2-1; D gene uncertain. Looked up from germline, CDR1 is SNHLY and CDR2 is FYNNEI. The CDR3 contains 11 residues. V dropped 3 bases and J dropped 6 bases, with 3 bases sitting between them. The CDR3 bases are TGTGCCAGCAGTGACGTCAATGAGCAGTTCTTC. This sequence encodes CASSDVNEQFF.

Many counts were recorded for this clonotype. The chain employs TRBV24-1 and TRBJ2-6; TRBD1 matches at 8 bases. The CDR3 is 14 amino acids. Germline values: CDR1 KGHDR, CDR2 SFDVKD. J was trimmed by 16 bases and V by 3 bases; bases with no gene match: 10. CDR3: CATSDPMKQGELTF. The CDR3, as DNA: TGTGCCACCAGTGATCCAATGAAACAGGGGGAGCTGACTTTC.

This clonotype was seen ten or more times. The gene calls are TRBV7-9 and TRBJ1-1; 8 nucleotides agree with TRBD1. The CDR3 is 16 residues long. Germline loops: CDR1 SEHNR, CDR2 FQNEAQ (reference sequence). With V trimmed by 4 bases and J by 6 bases, 13 bases remained unmatched. The CDR3 loop is CASSSTPGQEDAEAFF. The CDR3 DNA sequence: TGTGCCAGCAGCTCGACTCCGGGACAGGAGGACGCTGAAGCTTTCTTT.

This clonotype was seen only a few times. The chain recombines TRBV20-1 with TRBJ2-6, with TRBD1 identical over 8 bases. Germline V gives CDR1 DFQATT, CDR2 SNEGSKA (reference sequence). The CDR3 covers 16 residues. Trimming removed 3 bases from V and 0 bases from J; junction bases left unmatched: 4. Here the CDR3 reads CSASRTGTSGANVLTF. The DNA for the CDR3 is TGCAGTGCTAGTCGGACAGGGACCTCTGGGGCCAACGTCCTGACTTTC.

This clonotype was detected ten times or more. This rearrangement joins TRBV20-1 to TRBJ2-5; D tentatively reads TRBD1 or TRBD2 (5 bases each). The CDR3 totals 15 residues. The germline V gene encodes CDR1 DFQATT and CDR2 SNEGSKA (reference sequence). V lost 6 bases and J lost 1, with 18 bases in between. The chain's CDR3 is CSAPAPGRFQETQYF. The DNA of the CDR3 is TGCAGTGCCCCAGCCCCGGGACGGTTCCAAGAGACCCAGTACTTC.

This clonotype was counted ten times or more. The junction shows a germline mismatch at one end, possibly a read error. The chain recombines TRBV7-9 with TRBJ2-4; TRBD2 is a possible D gene (6 bases). Per the germline V gene, CDR1 is SEHNR and CDR2 is FQNEAQ (reference sequence). This CDR3 region has 14 residues. CDR3 DNA: TGCGCCAGCAGCTTGGGACTAGCCAAAAACATTCAGTACTTC. Its protein product is CASSLGLAKNIQYF.

This clonotype was picked up many times. The chain employs TRBV20-1 and TRBJ2-1; D perhaps matches TRBD1 (5 bases). V was pared by 4 bases and J by 7 bases, with 5 bases between. Germline CDR1 is DFQATT and CDR2 is SNEGSKA (reference sequence). This CDR3 is 10 amino acids long. CDR3 DNA: TGCAGTGCTAAGGGGAATGAGCAGTTCTTC. Amino acids: CSAKGNEQFF.